The 20 T cell receptor beta chains reported below all come from one sample, sequenced in a study of cytomegalovirus exposure and HLA in healthy donors (dated by TCRdb to the late 2010s). Receptor amplification or capture employed the immunoSEQ multiplex PCR assay. For the multiplex PCR, a mixture combining 60 forward primers for TCR Vbeta segments and 13 reverse primers for TCR Jbeta segments was used. This immuneACCESS table, as held by TCRdb, lists in-frame sequences with V and J called but not all clones. Of the missing ones, under half trace to an unresolved V gene in checked studies; the others have no known cause. The sample table holds about 99,000 clones, of which roughly 72% were seen once. The ten most abundant clones make up about 5.4% of the sample. The sample comprised PBMCs. These receptors were taken from a woman under 30 in good health and CMV-seropositive.

V is TRBV29-1 and J is TRBJ1-3; D unclear. The CDR3 sequence is 16 residues long. CDR1 and CDR2 (germline): SQVTM, ANQGSEA. V was pared by 0 bases and J by 0 bases, with 12 bases between. As DNA, the CDR3 is TGCAGCGTTGAAGATCTAGGCGCGGACTCTGGAAACACCATATATTTT. Translating gives CSVEDLGADSGNTIYF.

The rearrangement joins TRBV20-1 to TRBJ2-7; D ambiguous. Germline V gene lookup returns CDR1 DFQATT and CDR2 SNEGSKA (reference sequence). The V end was cut by 6 bases, the J end by 3 bases, with 6 bases between. The CDR3 totals 10 residues. The CDR3 sequence is CSAADYEQYF. The CDR3 coding sequence is TGCAGTGCGGCAGACTACGAGCAGTACTTC.

This clone came up a few times. The chain links TRBV13 to TRBJ2-7, with 7 bases lining up with TRBD2. The CDR3 is made up of 13 amino acids. V lost 5 bases and J lost 3; bases outside the gene matches: 4. Per germline, CDR1 PRHDT and CDR2 FYEKMQ (reference sequence). CDR3 coding DNA: TGTGCCAGCAGCCCACCGGGGGGCTACGAGCAGTACTTC. The encoded protein is CASSPPGGYEQYF.

This clone was counted a single time. An end of the junction differs from the germline gene, which may be a read error. The chain employs TRBV19 and TRBJ2-1, with TRBD1 matching over 10 bases. The CDR3 spans 16 residues. Germline V lookup: CDR1 LNHDA, CDR2 SQIVND (reference sequence). The CDR3 DNA reads as TGTGCCGGTAGTTCCCGGGACAGGGGTGCCCACAATGAGCAGTTCTTC. Residues: CAGSSRDRGAHNEQFF.

With regard to this clone: In the same sample, other DNA sequences code for this CDR3. The rearrangement joins TRBV7-9 to TRBJ2-5; the match to TRBD2 covers 9 bases. CDR3 size: 15 residues. Per the germline V gene, CDR1 is SEHNR and CDR2 is FQNEAQ (reference sequence). With 6 bases clipped from V and 5 bases from J, the junction kept 10 bases outside the gene matches. The CDR3 protein is CASRPVAGELETQYF. CDR3 DNA: TGTGCCAGCAGGCCCGTAGCGGGAGAGCTTGAGACCCAGTACTTC.

The V gene is TRBV13, the J gene TRBJ2-7; 9 bases match TRBD1. Germline V gene data show CDR1 as PRHDT and CDR2 as FYEKMQ (reference sequence). V dropped 5 bases and J dropped 2; count of bases not matched to a gene: 4. The CDR3 spans 14 residues. Written as DNA, the CDR3 is TGTGCCAGCAGCCAGGGACAGGGAGCCTACGAGCAGTACTTC. Its protein is CASSQGQGAYEQYF.

This clone was counted a few times. This chain links TRBV28 with TRBJ1-1; no firm D call. CDR1 is MDHEN, CDR2 SYDVKM, per germline. Trimming stripped 3 bases from V and 0 bases from J, with 5 bases between. CDR3 length: 13 residues. The CDR3 DNA follows: TGTGCCAGCAGTTTCGTGTTGAACACTGAAGCTTTCTTT. It yields the protein CASSFVLNTEAFF.

The CDR3 DNA is TGCGCCAGCGCCCCAAATAGCGGGAGCTTGTATGAGCAGTACTTC. This sequence encodes CASAPNSGSLYEQYF. The chain combines TRBV5-1 with TRBJ2-7; TRBD2 matches at 9 bases. The CDR3 runs 15 residues. Unmatched junction bases numbered 15, after V lost 7 bases and J lost 7 bases. Germline CDR1 SGHRS, CDR2 YFSETQ.

This rearrangement joins TRBV30 to TRBJ2-1; 8 nucleotides agree with TRBD2. Germline V lookup: CDR1 GTSNPN, CDR2 SVGIG (reference sequence). This CDR3 comprises 16 residues. V shed 3 bases, J shed 4 bases, and the junction held 11 bases outside the gene matches. CDR3 protein: CAWRSGRALGYNEQFF. CDR3 nucleotides: TGTGCCTGGAGATCCGGGAGGGCCCTGGGGTACAATGAGCAGTTCTTC.

This clone has more than one count but fewer than ten. J is TRBJ2-7 and V is TRBV28, with 12 bases identical to TRBD2. Germline trimming cut 11 bases from V and 1 base from J; bases unmatched to any gene: 15. CDR1 MDHEN and CDR2 SYDVKM come from the germline V gene. The CDR3 contains 17 residues. CDR3 amino acids: CASEDKGLAGGSYEQYF. CDR3 DNA sequence: TGTGCCTCAGAGGACAAGGGGCTAGCGGGAGGGTCCTACGAGCAGTACTTC.

V and J are TRBV15 and TRBJ2-1, with D perhaps matching TRBD1 (6 bases). Germline lookup yields CDR1 LNHNV and CDR2 YYDKDF (reference sequence). The CDR3 totals 15 residues. The V gene lost 4 bases and the J gene lost 1 base, with 11 bases spanning the gap. Written as DNA, the CDR3 is TGTGCCACCAGCACCGCAGGGGAGTCCTACAATGAGCAGTTCTTC. Encoded protein: CATSTAGESYNEQFF.

The chain is built from TRBV28 and TRBJ2-7; TRBD2 agrees at 10 bases. V shed 6 bases, J shed 3 bases, and the junction held 5 bases outside the gene matches. The CDR3 spans 14 residues. CDR1 and CDR2 (germline): MDHEN, SYDVKM. CDR3 protein: CASSGTSVSYEQYF. The CDR3, as DNA: TGTGCCAGCAGCGGGACTAGCGTTAGCTACGAGCAGTACTTC.

The table lists this clone with a count of one. The chain couples TRBV7-8 to TRBJ2-7; D is possibly TRBD2 (6 bases). Germline-derived CDR1 and CDR2 are SGHVS and FQNEAQ. V dropped 3 bases and J dropped 3 bases, with 12 bases sitting between them. The CDR3 has 14 residues. The CDR3 reads CASSFSGIFYEQYF. In nucleotides, the CDR3 is TGTGCCAGCAGCTTTAGCGGCATCTTCTACGAGCAGTACTTC.

The rearrangement uses TRBV30 and TRBJ1-1, with TRBD1 as a possible D gene (6 bases). Trimming took 3 bases from V and 0 from J, leaving 11 bases between them. This CDR3 region has 14 residues. Germline V gene lookup returns CDR1 GTSNPN and CDR2 SVGIG (reference sequence). The CDR3 nucleotides read TGTGCCTGGAGCCGGACAGAAATGAACACTGAAGCTTTCTTT. Protein product: CAWSRTEMNTEAFF.

This chain connects TRBV5-4 to TRBJ2-2; the D gene is possibly TRBD2 (5 bases). CDR3 length: 18 residues. V shed 1 base and J shed 2 bases, with 18 bases lying between them. Germline V gene sequence: CDR1 SGHNT, CDR2 YYREEE (reference sequence). The chain's CDR3 is CASSLSQVGLANTGELFF. CDR3 coding DNA: TGTGCCAGCAGCTTGAGTCAAGTCGGACTGGCCAACACCGGGGAGCTGTTTTTT.

The chain couples TRBV2 to TRBJ2-1, with 10 bases lining up with TRBD2. V lost 6 bases and J lost 9; bases outside the gene matches: 11. CDR3 length: 15 residues. The germline CDR1 and CDR2 sequences are SNHLY and FYNNEI. The CDR3 region is CASSPLMGTSVEQFF. CDR3 coding DNA: TGTGCCAGCAGCCCCCTTATGGGGACTAGCGTTGAGCAGTTCTTC.

In the case of this clone: The junction differs from germline at one of its ends, possibly a read error. The chain carries TRBV7-7 and TRBJ2-5; the match to TRBD1 covers 7 bases. The CDR3 is 14 residues long. Per germline, CDR1 SSHAT and CDR2 FNYEAQ (reference sequence). This CDR3 reads CASSLGDSQETQYF. As DNA, the CDR3 is TGTGCTAGCAGCTTAGGGGACAGCCAAGAGACCCAGTACTTC.

This clone was detected a few times. The chain employs TRBV27 and TRBJ1-4, with 8 bases identical to TRBD1. The ends lost 4 bases at V and 7 bases at J; junction bases unmatched: 5. The CDR3 runs 14 residues. Looked up from germline, CDR1 is MNHEY and CDR2 is SMNVEV (reference sequence). CDR3 nucleotides: TGTGCCAGCAGTTCGACAGGGGCGGGTGAAAAACTGTTTTTT. Protein sequence: CASSSTGAGEKLFF.

The chain combines TRBV9 with TRBJ2-7, with 7 bases fitting TRBD1. Germline CDR1 and CDR2: SGDLS and YYNGEE. The V gene end was trimmed by 0 bases and the J gene end by 2 bases; junction bases not matched to a gene: 8. This CDR3 is 16 amino acids long. The CDR3 sequence is CASSVGVPGGPYEQYF. CDR3 nucleotides: TGTGCCAGCAGCGTAGGAGTCCCAGGGGGTCCCTACGAGCAGTACTTC.

CDR3 nucleotides: TGTGCCAGCAGCTCCGCGAACCGGGCCAACGTCCTGACTTTC. Protein sequence: CASSSANRANVLTF. The chain links TRBV7-9 to TRBJ2-6; D is unresolved. The CDR3 has 14 amino acids. Germline lookup yields CDR1 SEHNR and CDR2 FQNEAQ (reference sequence). The ends were cut back, 4 bases at V and 5 bases at J, with 9 bases in the middle.